This T cell receptor (beta chain) was profiled in a study of T cell responses to AZD1222 COVID-19 vaccine. CDR1 is MNHEY and CDR2 is SVGAGI in the germline V gene. The CDR3 has 14 residues. The trim removed 5 bases at V and 6 bases at J, leaving 8 bases unmatched. The data were produced by immunoSEQ multiplex PCR, yet TCRdb's version contains in-frame clones alone and is incomplete. The sample lists some 150,000 clones, 80% to 90% occurring once. The receptor comes from an adult who received the AZD1222 COVID-19 vaccine. The specimen was peripheral blood, collected 28 days after the second AZD1222 dose. V usage is TRBV6-5 and J usage is TRBJ2-7; 9 bases align to TRBD2. The CDR3 loop reads CASSRRARGGEQYF. CDR3 DNA: TGTGCCAGCAGTCGCCGCGCGCGGGGGGGCGAGCAGTACTTC.